This T cell receptor (beta chain) was captured in a study of shared clonotypes between healthy human individuals. Germline CDR1 reads SGHTA; CDR2 reads FQGNSA. CDR3 size: 15 residues. V lost 6 bases to trimming and J lost 5 bases; unmatched junction nucleotides: 8. Method: immunoSEQ multiplex PCR; TCRdb's copy keeps in-frame clones and lacks some. The sample lists approximately 320,000 clones; approximately 74% were seen once. Sequencing was carried out using memory CD4+ T cells sorted from blood. Noted subset: CD45RA-negative fraction. This clonotype originated in a young man in good health. The chain recombines TRBV7-2 with TRBJ2-2, with 8 bases lining up with TRBD2. Here the CDR3 DNA reads TGTGCCAGCAGTTCGAGCGGGAGCCGGACCGGGGAGCTGTTTTTT. It yields the protein CASSSSGSRTGELFF.